Listed here is a single T cell receptor beta chain. Its antigen target is currently unknown. Base qualities are not provided; no much larger clone lies one nucleotide away. The CDR3 goes from the cysteine to the phenylalanine over 14 residues. The sequence is cut down to CDR3 DNA, 42 bases in frame from base 1. Trimming costs V 8 bases and J 1 base, and their ends lie 13 bases apart. Sequences LNHDA (CDR1) and SQIVND (CDR2) are obtained from the germline V gene (reference sequence). This specimen comes from a study of T cells in localized non-small cell lung cancer (dated by TCRdb to about 2020). Context from the whole study: The study analyzed T cell repertoires of hundreds of early-stage NSCLC patients, comparing tumors and uninvolved tumor-adjacent lungs. A mean age of around 66 years was recorded for the NSCLC patients, of whom roughly 130 were male and about a hundred were female. The cohort was made up of around 240 treatment-naive NSCLC patients whose localized lung tumors had been resected.

Summary of the overall study and its limitations: Because multi-region tumor sequencing was not done, intratumor heterogeneity could not be ruled out. Uninvolved tumor-adjacent lung showed the highest T cell clonality, higher than tumor, which suggests more focused antigenic responses in the uninvolved tumor-adjacent lung. Because the study design was exploratory, TCR variables were selected using unadjusted p-values without false-discovery rate correction. Longer overall survival was associated with higher T cell density in blood, whereas shorter survival was associated with higher clonality in adjacent lung. Of the top 100 tumor clones, a median of 57 were detected in paired uninvolved adjacent lung; under 35 were also among that lung's top 100.

At diagnosis, peripheral blood, uninvolved tumor-adjacent lung and tumor were collected and were preserved as a mix of fresh-frozen and FFPE material. The immunoSEQ Assay was used to sequence TCR beta CDR3 regions from DNA. For the original study's pipeline: To compute T cell density, TCR beta template counts were normalized to usable DNA, which was estimated by amplifying housekeeping genes. Richness was estimated with the preseqR package, extrapolating to 400,000 templates for PBMC samples and 120,000 templates for tissue samples. Clonality was defined by subtracting Pielou's evenness from one. Differential abundance testing on productive amino-acid clonotypes, with a minimum total count of 5 and an alpha of 0.1, was used to identify tissue-enriched TCRs. The Jaccard Index and the Morisita Overlap Index were used to quantify repertoire overlap between compartments. TCR beta CDR3s were clustered by GLIPH together with public tetramer-defined viral CDR3s, and at least three viral sequences plus V-gene enrichment were required for viral motifs. The clones in this table, taken by TCRdb from immuneACCESS, are in-frame only. Not every clone is retained; where verified, under half of the shortfall comes from an unresolved V gene, and the cause of the rest is unknown. The V and J calls and clone size come from that table; D and trimming were worked out from the DNA. The sample table holds 2,500 or so clones, of which around 35% were seen once. The ten largest clones capture roughly 14% of the sample.

Source: lung tumor tissue, taken before any cancer treatment. This receptor was taken from a man aged 40-75 years with stage II lung adenocarcinoma. The V and J segments used are TRBV19 and TRBJ2-3; D gene: possibly TRBD1, on 6 matching bases. The bases are TGTGCCAGTGCAGGGGCCCATCGCACAGATACGCAGTATTTT. It translates to CASAGAHRTDTQYF.